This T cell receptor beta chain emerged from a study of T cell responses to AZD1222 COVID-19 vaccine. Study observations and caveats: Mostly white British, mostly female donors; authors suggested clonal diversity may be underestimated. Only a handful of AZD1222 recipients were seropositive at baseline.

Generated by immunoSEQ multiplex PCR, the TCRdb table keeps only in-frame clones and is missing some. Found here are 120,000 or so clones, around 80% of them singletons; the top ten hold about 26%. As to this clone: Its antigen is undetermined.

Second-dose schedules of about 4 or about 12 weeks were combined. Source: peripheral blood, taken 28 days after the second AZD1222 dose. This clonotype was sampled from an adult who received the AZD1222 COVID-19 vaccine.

The CDR3 DNA is TGTGCCAGCAGCGCGACAAAGACAGGGGGCTATGGCTACACCTTC. Translation gives CASSATKTGGYGYTF. The chain employs TRBV7-2 and TRBJ1-2; 9 positions match TRBD1. The ends lost 5 bases at V and 4 bases at J; junction bases unmatched: 8. The V gene's germline CDR1 is SGHTA and CDR2 FQGNSA. This CDR3 spans 15 amino acids.